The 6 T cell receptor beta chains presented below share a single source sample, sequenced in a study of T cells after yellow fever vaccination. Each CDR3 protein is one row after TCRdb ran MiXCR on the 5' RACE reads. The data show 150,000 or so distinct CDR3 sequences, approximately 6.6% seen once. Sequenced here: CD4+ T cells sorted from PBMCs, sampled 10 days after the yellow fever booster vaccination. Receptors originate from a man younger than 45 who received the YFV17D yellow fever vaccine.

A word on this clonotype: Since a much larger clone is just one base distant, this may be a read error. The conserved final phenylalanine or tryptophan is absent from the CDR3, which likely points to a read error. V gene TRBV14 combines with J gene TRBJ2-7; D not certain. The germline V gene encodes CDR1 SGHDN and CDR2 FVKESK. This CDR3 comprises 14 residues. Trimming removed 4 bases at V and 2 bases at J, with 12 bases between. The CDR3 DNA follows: TGTGCCAGCAGCCGTCTTACTTATGCCTACGAGCAGTACCTC. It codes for CASSRLTYAYEQYL.

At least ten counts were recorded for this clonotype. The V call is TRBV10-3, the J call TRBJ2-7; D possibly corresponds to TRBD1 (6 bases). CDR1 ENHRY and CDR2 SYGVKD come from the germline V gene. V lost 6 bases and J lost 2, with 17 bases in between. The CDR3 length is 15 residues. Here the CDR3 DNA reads TGTGCCATCAGCCAGGGCGCAGGGGAAACCTACGAGCAGTACTTC. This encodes CAISQGAGETYEQYF.

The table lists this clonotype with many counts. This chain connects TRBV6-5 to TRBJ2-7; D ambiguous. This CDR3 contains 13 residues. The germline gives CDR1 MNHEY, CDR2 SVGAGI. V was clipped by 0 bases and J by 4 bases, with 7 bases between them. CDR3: CASSYSVGYEQYF. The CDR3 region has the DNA TGTGCCAGCAGTTACTCCGTTGGGTACGAGCAGTACTTC.

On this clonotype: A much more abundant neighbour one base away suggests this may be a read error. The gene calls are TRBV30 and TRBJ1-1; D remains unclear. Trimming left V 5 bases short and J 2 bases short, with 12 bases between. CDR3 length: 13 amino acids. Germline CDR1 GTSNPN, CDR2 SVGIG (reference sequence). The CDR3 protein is CAWGEQCNTEAFF. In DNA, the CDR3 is TGTGCCTGGGGGGAACAGTGTAACACTGAAGCTTTCTTT.

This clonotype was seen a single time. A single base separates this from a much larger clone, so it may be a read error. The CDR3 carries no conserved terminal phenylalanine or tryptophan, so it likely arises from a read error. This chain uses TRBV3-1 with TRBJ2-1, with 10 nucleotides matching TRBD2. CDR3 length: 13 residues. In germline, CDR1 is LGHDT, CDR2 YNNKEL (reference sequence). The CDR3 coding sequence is TGTGCCAGCAAAGCGGGAGGGTACAGTGAGCAGTTCTTA. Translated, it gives CASKAGGYSEQFL.

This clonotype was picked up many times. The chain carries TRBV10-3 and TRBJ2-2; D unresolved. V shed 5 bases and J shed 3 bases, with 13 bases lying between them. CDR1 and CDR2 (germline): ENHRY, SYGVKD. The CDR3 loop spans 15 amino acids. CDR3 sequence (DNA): TGTGCCATCAGTACAGACCTAGGGCACACCGGGGAGCTGTTTTTT. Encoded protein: CAISTDLGHTGELFF.